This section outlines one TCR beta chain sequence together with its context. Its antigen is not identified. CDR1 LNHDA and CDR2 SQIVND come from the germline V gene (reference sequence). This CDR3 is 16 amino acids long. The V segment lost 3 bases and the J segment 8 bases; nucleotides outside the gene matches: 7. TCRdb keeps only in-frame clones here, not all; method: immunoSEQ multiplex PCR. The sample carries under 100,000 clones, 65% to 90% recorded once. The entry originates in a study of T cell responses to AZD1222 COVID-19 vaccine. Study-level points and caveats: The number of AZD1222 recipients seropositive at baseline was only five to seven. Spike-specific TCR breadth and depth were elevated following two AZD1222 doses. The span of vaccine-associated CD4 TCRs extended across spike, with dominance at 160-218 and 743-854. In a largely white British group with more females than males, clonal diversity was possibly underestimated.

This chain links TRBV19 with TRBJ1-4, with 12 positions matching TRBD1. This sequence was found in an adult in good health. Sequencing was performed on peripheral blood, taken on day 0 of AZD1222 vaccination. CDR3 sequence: CASSIGTGGRGEKLFF. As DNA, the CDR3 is TGTGCCAGTAGTATTGGGACAGGGGGCCGGGGGGAAAAACTGTTTTTT.